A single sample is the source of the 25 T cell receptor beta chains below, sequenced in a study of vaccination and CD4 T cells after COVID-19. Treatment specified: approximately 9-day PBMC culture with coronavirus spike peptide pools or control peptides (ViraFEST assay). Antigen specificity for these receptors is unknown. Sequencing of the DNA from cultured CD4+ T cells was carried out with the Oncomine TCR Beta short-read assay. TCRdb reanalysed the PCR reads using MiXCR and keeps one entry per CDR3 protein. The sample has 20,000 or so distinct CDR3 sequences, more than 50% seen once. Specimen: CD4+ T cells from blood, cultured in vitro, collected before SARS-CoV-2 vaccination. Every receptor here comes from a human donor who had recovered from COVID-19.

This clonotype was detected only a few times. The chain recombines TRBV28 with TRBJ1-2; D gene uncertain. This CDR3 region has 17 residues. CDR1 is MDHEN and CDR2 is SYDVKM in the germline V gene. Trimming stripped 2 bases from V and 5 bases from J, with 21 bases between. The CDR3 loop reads CASSLEGPRVATYGYTF. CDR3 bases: TGTGCCAGCAGTTTAGAGGGTCCCAGAGTTGCTACTTATGGCTACACCTTC.

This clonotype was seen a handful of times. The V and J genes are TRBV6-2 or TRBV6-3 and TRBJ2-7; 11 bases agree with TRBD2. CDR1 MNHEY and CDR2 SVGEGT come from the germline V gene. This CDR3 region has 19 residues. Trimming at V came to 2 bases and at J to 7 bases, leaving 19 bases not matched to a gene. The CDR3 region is CASSYRTGLAGGGSTEQYF. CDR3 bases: TGTGCCAGCAGTTACCGCACTGGGCTAGCGGGAGGAGGGTCTACGGAGCAGTACTTC.

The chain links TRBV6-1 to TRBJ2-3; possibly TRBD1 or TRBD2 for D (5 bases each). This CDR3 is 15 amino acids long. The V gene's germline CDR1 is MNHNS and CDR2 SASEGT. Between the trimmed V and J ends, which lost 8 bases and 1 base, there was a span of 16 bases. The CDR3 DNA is TGTGCCAGCCAAGGCACCGGGACGGGCACAGATACGCAGTATTTT. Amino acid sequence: CASQGTGTGTDTQYF.

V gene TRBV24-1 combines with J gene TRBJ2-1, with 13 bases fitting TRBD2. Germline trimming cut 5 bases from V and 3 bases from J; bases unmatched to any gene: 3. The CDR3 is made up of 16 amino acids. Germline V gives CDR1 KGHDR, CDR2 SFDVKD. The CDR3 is CATSGTSGSIYNEQFF. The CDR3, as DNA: TGTGCCACCAGTGGGACTAGCGGGAGTATCTACAATGAGCAGTTCTTC.

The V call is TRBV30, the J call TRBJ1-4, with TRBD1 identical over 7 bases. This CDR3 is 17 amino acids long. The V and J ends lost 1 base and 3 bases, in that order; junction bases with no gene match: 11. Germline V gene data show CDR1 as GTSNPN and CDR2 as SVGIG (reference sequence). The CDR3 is CAWSGISNGQANEKLFF. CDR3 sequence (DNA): TGTGCCTGGAGTGGGATATCAAACGGACAGGCTAATGAAAAACTGTTTTTT.

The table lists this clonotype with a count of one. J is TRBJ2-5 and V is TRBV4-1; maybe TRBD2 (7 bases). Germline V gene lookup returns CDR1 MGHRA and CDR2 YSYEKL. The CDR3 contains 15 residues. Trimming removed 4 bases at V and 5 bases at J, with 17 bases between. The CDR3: CASSRGGAEGETQYF. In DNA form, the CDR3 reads TGCGCCAGCAGCCGGGGGGGGGCAGAAGGGGAGACCCAGTACTTC.

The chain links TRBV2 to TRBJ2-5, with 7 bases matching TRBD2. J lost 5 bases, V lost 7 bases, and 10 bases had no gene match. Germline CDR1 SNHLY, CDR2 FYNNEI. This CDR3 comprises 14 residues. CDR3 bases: TGTGCCAGCACCAAGGCGCTAGCGGACGAGACCCAGTACTTC. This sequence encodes CASTKALADETQYF.

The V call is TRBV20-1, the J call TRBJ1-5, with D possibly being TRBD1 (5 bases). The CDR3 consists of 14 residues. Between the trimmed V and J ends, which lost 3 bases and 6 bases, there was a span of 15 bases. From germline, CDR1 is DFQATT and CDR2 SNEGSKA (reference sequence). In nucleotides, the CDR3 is TGCAGTGCTAGTCGGATGGCAGGGCTTCAGCCCCAGCATTTT. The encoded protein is CSASRMAGLQPQHF.

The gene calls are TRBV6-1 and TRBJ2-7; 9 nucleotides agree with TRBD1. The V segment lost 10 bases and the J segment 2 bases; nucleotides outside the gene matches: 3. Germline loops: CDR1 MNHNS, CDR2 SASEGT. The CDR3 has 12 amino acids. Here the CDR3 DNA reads TGTGCCACTAGACAGGGGGCCTACGAGCAGTACTTC. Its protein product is CATRQGAYEQYF.

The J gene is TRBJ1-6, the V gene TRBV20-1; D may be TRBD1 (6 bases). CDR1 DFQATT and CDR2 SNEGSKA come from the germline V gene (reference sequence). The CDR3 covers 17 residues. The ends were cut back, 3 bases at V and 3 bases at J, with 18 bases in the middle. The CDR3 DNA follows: TGCAGTGCTAGGATCGACCGGGGGGCAGGCTATAATTCACCCCTCCACTTT. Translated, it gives CSARIDRGAGYNSPLHF.

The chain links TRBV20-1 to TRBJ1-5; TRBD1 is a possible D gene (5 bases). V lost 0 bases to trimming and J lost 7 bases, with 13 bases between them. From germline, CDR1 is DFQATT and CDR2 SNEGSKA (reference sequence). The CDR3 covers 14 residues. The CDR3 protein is CSARDLRGGQPQHF. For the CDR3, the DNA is TGCAGTGCTAGAGATTTGAGGGGTGGGCAGCCCCAGCATTTT.

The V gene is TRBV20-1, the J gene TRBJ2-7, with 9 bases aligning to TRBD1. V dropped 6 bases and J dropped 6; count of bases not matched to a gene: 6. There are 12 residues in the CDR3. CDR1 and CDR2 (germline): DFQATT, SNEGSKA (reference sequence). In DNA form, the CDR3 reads TGCAGTGCCTCCGGGACAGGGTTCGAGCAGTACTTC. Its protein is CSASGTGFEQYF.

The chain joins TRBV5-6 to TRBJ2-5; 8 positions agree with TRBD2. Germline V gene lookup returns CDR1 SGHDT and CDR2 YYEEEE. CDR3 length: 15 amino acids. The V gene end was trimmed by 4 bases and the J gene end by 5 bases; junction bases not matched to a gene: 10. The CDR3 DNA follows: TGTGCCAGCAGCAAAGGACTAGCCGAGGGGGAGACCCAGTACTTC. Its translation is CASSKGLAEGETQYF. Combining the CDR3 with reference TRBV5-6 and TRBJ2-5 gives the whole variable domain DAGVTQSPTHLIKTRGQQVTLRCSPKSGHDTVSWYQQALGQGPQFIFQYYEEEERQRGNFPDRFSGHQFPNYSSELNVNALLLGDSALYLCASSKGLAEGETQYFGPGTRLLVL.

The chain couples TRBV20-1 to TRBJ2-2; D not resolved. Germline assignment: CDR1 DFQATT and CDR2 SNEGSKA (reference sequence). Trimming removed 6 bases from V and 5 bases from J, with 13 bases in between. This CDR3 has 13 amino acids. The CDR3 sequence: CSAYIQGTGELFF. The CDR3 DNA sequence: TGCAGTGCCTACATTCAAGGTACCGGGGAGCTGTTTTTT.

The chain's CDR3 is CSARGTGGPYGYTF. The CDR3, as DNA: TGCAGTGCTAGGGGTACAGGGGGTCCTTATGGCTACACCTTC. The V call is TRBV20-1, the J call TRBJ1-2, with TRBD1 matching 8 bases. V was pared by 3 bases and J by 5 bases, with 8 bases of the junction left unmatched. The CDR3 consists of 14 residues. From germline, CDR1 is DFQATT and CDR2 SNEGSKA (reference sequence).

The CDR3 nucleotides are TGTGCCAGCAGGAAACAGGGGGCCTGGACTGAAGCTTTCTTT. Residues: CASRKQGAWTEAFF. The chain carries TRBV6-1 and TRBJ1-1, with TRBD1 matching 9 bases. This CDR3 is 14 amino acids long. V gave up 6 bases and J gave up 5 bases; unmatched junction bases: 7. Per the germline V gene, CDR1 is MNHNS and CDR2 is SASEGT.

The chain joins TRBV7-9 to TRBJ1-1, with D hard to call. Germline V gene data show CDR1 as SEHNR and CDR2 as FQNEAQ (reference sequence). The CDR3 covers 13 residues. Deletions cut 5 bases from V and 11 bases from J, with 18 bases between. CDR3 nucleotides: TGTGCCAGCAGCCCAGTTGGATGGGCGGGGGCTTTCTTT. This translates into CASSPVGWAGAFF.

The CDR3 protein is CASSGPGQQNYGYTF. CDR3 coding DNA: TGTGCCAGCAGCGGTCCGGGACAGCAGAACTATGGCTACACCTTC. The gene calls are TRBV7-2 and TRBJ1-2, with 7 bases lining up with TRBD1. Germline V lookup: CDR1 SGHTA, CDR2 FQGNSA. Trimming took 5 bases from V and 2 from J; bases not matched to a gene: 8. The CDR3 runs 15 residues.

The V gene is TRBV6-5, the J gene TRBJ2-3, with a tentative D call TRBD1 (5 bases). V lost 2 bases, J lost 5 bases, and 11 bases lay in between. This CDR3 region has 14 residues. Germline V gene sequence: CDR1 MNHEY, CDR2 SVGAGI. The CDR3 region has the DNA TGTGCCAGCAGTTACATAGTAACAGGAGATACGCAGTATTTT. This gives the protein CASSYIVTGDTQYF.

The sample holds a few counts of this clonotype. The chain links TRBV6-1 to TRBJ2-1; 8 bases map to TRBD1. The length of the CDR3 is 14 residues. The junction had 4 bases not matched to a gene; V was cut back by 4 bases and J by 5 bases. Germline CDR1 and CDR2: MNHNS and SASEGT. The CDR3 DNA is TGTGCCAGCAGTGGGACAGGGACACACAATGAGCAGTTCTTC. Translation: CASSGTGTHNEQFF.

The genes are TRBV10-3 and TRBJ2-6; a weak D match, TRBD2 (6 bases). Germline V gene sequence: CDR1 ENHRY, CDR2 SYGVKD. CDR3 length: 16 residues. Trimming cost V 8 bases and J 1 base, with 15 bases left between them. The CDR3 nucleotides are TGTGCCATCGGCGGAGGGGCAATTTCTGGGGCCAACGTCCTGACTTTC. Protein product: CAIGGGAISGANVLTF.

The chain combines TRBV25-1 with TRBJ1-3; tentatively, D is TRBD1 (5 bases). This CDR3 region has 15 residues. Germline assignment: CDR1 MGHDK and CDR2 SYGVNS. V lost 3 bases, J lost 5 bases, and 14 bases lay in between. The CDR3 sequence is CASSDSGALRNTIYF. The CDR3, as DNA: TGTGCCAGCAGTGATAGTGGGGCTCTCAGAAACACCATATATTTT.

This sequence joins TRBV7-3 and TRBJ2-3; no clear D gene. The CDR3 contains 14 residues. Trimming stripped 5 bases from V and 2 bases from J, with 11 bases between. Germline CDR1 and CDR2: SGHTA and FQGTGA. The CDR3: CASSPGISTDTQYF. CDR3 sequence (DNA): TGTGCCAGCAGCCCCGGTATTTCCACAGATACGCAGTATTTT. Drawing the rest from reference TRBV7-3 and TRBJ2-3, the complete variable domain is GAGVSQTPSNKVTEKGKYVELRCDPISGHTALYWYRQSLGQGPEFLIYFQGTGAADDSGLPNDRFFAVRPEGSVSTLKIQRTERGDSAVYLCASSPGISTDTQYFGPGTRLTVL.

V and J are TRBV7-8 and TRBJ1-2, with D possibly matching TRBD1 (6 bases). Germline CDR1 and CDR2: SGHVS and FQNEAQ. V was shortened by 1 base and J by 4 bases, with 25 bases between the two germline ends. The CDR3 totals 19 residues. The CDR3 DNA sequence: TGTGCCAGCAGCTTAGTGCCTCCCCTCGGACAGAGGTCGAGCTATGGCTACACCTTC. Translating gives CASSLVPPLGQRSSYGYTF.

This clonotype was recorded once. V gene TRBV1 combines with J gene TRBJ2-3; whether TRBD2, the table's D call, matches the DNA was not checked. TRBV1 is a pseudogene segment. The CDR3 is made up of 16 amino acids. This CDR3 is CTSSPLAGVGTDTQYF. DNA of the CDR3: TGCACCAGCAGCCCTTTAGCGGGAGTGGGTACAGATACGCAGTATTTT.